One TCR beta chain is described in this entry. The junction departs from germline at one end; a sequencing error may be responsible. Study processing details: Estimated nucleated cell counts came from reference gene primer amplification. The assay was immunoSEQ multiplex PCR, and TCRdb's table has in-frame clones only and misses some. V and J calls and clone size are given by that table; D and trimming were obtained from the DNA. Of about 240,000 clones listed, around 90% are singletons. The entry originates in a study of blood T cell repertoires in COVID-19. Sequencing was carried out using peripheral blood. The clonotype comes from a woman aged 40 to 50 who had recovered from COVID-19.

The CDR3 spells CASSPHPGQGKGGIF. The CDR3 region has the DNA TGTGCCAGCAGCCCCCACCCGGGACAGGGCAAGGGGGGAATCTTT. The V call is TRBV9, the J call TRBJ1-1, with 9 bases aligning to TRBD1. Germline V CDR1 and CDR2: SGDLS, YYNGEE. This CDR3 is 15 amino acids long.